Each of the 27 T cell receptor beta chains below was sequenced from the same sample in a study of blood T cell repertoires in COVID-19. Here immunoSEQ multiplex PCR was the method, and the copy in TCRdb shows in-frame clones only, minus some. The sample gives about 240,000 clones, approximately 90% of which show up once; 10% to 13% is in the top ten. Sequencing input: peripheral blood. The receptors come from a woman between 50 and 59 years old with COVID-19, enrolled during active disease.

The chain links TRBV10-1 to TRBJ2-3; 10 positions agree with TRBD2. After removal of 5 bases from V and 7 bases from J, the junction contained 6 bases not matched to a gene. The V gene's germline CDR1 is WNHNN and CDR2 SYGVQD (reference sequence). The CDR3 loop spans 14 amino acids. DNA for the CDR3: TGCGCCAGCAGTCTAGCGGGGGCAGGAAATACGCAGTATTTT. Translated: CASSLAGAGNTQYF.

This chain joins TRBV28 and TRBJ2-1; D may be TRBD1 (6 bases). CDR1 MDHEN and CDR2 SYDVKM come from the germline V gene. V was cut by 5 bases and J by 4 bases, with 15 bases left in between. This CDR3 spans 15 amino acids. The CDR3 DNA is TGTGCCAGCAGTGCCAACTTACAGGGATACAATGAGCAGTTCTTC. It encodes CASSANLQGYNEQFF.

V is TRBV19 and J is TRBJ1-2; maybe TRBD1 (6 bases). This CDR3 spans 13 amino acids. CDR1 and CDR2 from the germline V gene are LNHDA and SQIVND (reference sequence). The ends were cut back, 5 bases at V and 2 bases at J, with 9 bases in the middle. The CDR3 nucleotides read TGTGCCAGTAGTTCACAGGGAAACTATGGCTACACCTTC. Protein: CASSSQGNYGYTF.

The V and J genes are TRBV11-3 and TRBJ1-2, with 9 bases fitting TRBD1. The CDR3 contains 12 residues. Trimming cost V 4 bases and J 6 bases; bases outside gene matches: 0. CDR1 SGHNT and CDR2 YENEEA come from the germline V gene. This CDR3 reads CASSWTGDGYTF. The CDR3 DNA reads TGTGCCAGCAGCTGGACAGGGGATGGCTACACCTTC.

The DNA for the CDR3 is TGTGCCAGCAGCCGCAGGGGGGAGGTTTTGAGCACAGATACGCAGTATTTT. The encoded protein is CASSRRGEVLSTDTQYF. The chain carries TRBV5-4 and TRBJ2-3; possibly TRBD1 for D (7 bases). Germline CDR1 and CDR2: SGHNT and YYREEE (reference sequence). The CDR3 spans 17 residues. Trimming took off 4 bases at V and 0 bases at J, with 18 bases between the two ends.

This clone was counted a few times. The same CDR3 arises from other DNA sequences in this sample as well. The genes are TRBV2 and TRBJ2-2; D not certain. V shed 4 bases and J shed 3 bases, with 6 bases lying between them. CDR3 length: 13 residues. Germline assignment: CDR1 SNHLY and CDR2 FYNNEI. The CDR3 DNA is TGTGCCAGCAGTGTCTTTTACACCGGGGAGCTGTTTTTT. Amino acids: CASSVFYTGELFF.

This chain connects TRBV5-8 to TRBJ1-3, with D perhaps matching TRBD1 (6 bases). V shed 0 bases and J shed 2 bases, with 9 bases lying between them. This CDR3 has 15 amino acids. Germline V gene data show CDR1 as SGHTS and CDR2 as YDEGEE. The CDR3 is CASSLVGGPGNTIYF. CDR3 DNA: TGTGCCAGCAGCTTGGTGGGGGGGCCTGGAAACACCATATATTTT.

The J gene is TRBJ2-7, the V gene TRBV28; 7 bases match TRBD1. Germline assignment: CDR1 MDHEN and CDR2 SYDVKM. J lost 0 bases, V lost 7 bases, and 6 bases had no gene match. The CDR3 contains 14 residues. CDR3 sequence: CASKEGGSSYEQYF. In nucleotides, the CDR3 is TGTGCCAGCAAGGAAGGGGGCAGCTCCTACGAGCAGTACTTC.

The rearrangement uses TRBV24-1 and TRBJ2-3; 10 bases fit TRBD1. Trimming took 3 bases from V and 5 from J; bases not matched to a gene: 7. The germline V gene has CDR1 KGHDR and CDR2 SFDVKD. The CDR3 spans 16 residues. DNA of the CDR3: TGTGCCACCAGTGATGAGCTTGACAGGGGGCGAGATACGCAGTATTTT. Amino acids: CATSDELDRGRDTQYF.

In its sample, this clone was seen a few times. The chain couples TRBV7-9 to TRBJ1-4, with D uncertain. The length of the CDR3 is 14 residues. Trimming left V 6 bases short and J 8 bases short, with 16 bases between. Germline CDR1 and CDR2: SEHNR and FQNEAQ (reference sequence). The CDR3 is CASSNSAEGEKLFF. CDR3 bases: TGTGCCAGCAGTAACTCGGCCGAGGGAGAAAAACTGTTTTTT. Filled out from reference TRBV7-9 and TRBJ1-4, the complete variable domain reads DTGVSQNPRHKITKRGQNVTFRCDPISEHNRLYWYRQTLGQGPEFLTYFQNEAQLEKSRLLSDRFSAERPKGSFSTLEIQRTEQGDSAMYLCASSNSAEGEKLFFGSGTQLSVL.

CDR3 DNA sequence: TGTGCCAGCAGTTTAGGAGCGGGGGGGGCTACGCAGTATTTT. Its protein is CASSLGAGGATQYF. This sequence joins TRBV27 and TRBJ2-3, with 10 bases matching TRBD2. V trimming: 2 bases; J trimming: 8 bases; junction bases outside the gene matches: 4. The V gene's germline CDR1 is MNHEY and CDR2 SMNVEV (reference sequence). CDR3 size: 14 residues.

V is TRBV27 and J is TRBJ2-5; perhaps TRBD1 as D (7 bases). CDR1 and CDR2 from the germline V gene are MNHEY and SMNVEV (reference sequence). The V end was cut by 8 bases, the J end by 5 bases, with 18 bases between. This CDR3 region has 14 residues. For the CDR3, the DNA is TGTGCCAGCTCTCAGGGGGGCCCTCGGGAGACCCAGTACTTC. It is translated as CASSQGGPRETQYF.

The gene calls are TRBV10-1 and TRBJ1-2; TRBD1 aligns across 10 bases. Germline CDR1 is WNHNN and CDR2 is SYGVQD (reference sequence). Trimming took 2 bases from V and 7 from J; bases not matched to a gene: 4. The CDR3 is 14 residues long. The CDR3 loop is CASSEGTGDGGYTF. In nucleotides, the CDR3 is TGCGCCAGCAGTGAGGGGACAGGGGACGGTGGCTACACCTTC.

This chain uses TRBV4-3 with TRBJ1-2; 11 positions match TRBD1. CDR3 size: 13 residues. Unmatched junction bases numbered 4, after V lost 4 bases and J lost 9 bases. CDR1 is LGHNA and CDR2 is YSLEER in the germline V gene. The chain's CDR3 is CASSPGTGGRYTF. DNA for the CDR3: TGCGCCAGCAGCCCTGGGACAGGGGGTCGCTACACCTTC.

V is TRBV10-2 and J is TRBJ2-6; D not resolved. V lost 8 bases and J 0 bases, leaving 11 bases between the germline ends. The CDR3 has 15 residues. Germline assignment: CDR1 WSHSY and CDR2 SAAADI. The CDR3 region is CASYLDRSGANVLTF. CDR3 nucleotide sequence: TGCGCCAGCTACCTAGACCGCTCTGGGGCCAACGTCCTGACTTTC.

This clone was seen just once. The CDR3 region is CASSLGLAGGRETQYF. Written as DNA, the CDR3 is TGTGCCAGTAGTTTAGGACTAGCGGGGGGGCGGGAGACCCAGTACTTC. The V and J genes are TRBV19 and TRBJ2-5; TRBD2 aligns across 15 bases. With 5 bases clipped from V and 5 bases from J, the junction kept 6 bases outside the gene matches. The CDR3 extends over 16 amino acids. From germline, CDR1 is LNHDA and CDR2 SQIVND (reference sequence).

V is TRBV10-3 and J is TRBJ2-2; a weak D match, TRBD2 (5 bases). CDR3 length equals 14 residues. The V gene lost 8 bases and the J gene lost 2 bases, with 12 bases spanning the gap. Looked up from germline, CDR1 is ENHRY and CDR2 is SYGVKD. CDR3 amino acids: CAIRGKDNTGELFF. The CDR3 DNA is TGTGCCATCCGAGGGAAAGATAACACCGGGGAGCTGTTTTTT.

This chain connects TRBV30 to TRBJ1-1, with TRBD1 matching over 9 bases. Germline CDR1 GTSNPN, CDR2 SVGIG (reference sequence). The CDR3 has 16 amino acids. The V and J ends lost 3 bases and 4 bases, in that order; junction bases with no gene match: 12. CDR3 sequence reads: CAWRVFPGQGFTEAFF. CDR3 sequence (DNA): TGTGCCTGGAGGGTATTTCCGGGACAGGGTTTCACTGAAGCTTTCTTT. The variable domain in full, completed from reference TRBV30 and TRBJ1-1, reads SQTIHQWPATLVQPVGSPLSLECTVEGTSNPNLYWYRQAAGRGLQLLFYSVGIGQISSEVPQNLSASRPQDRQFILSSKKLLLSDSGFYLCAWRVFPGQGFTEAFFGQGTRLTVV.

The V and J genes are TRBV19 and TRBJ2-3; TRBD2 agrees at 10 bases. After removal of 6 bases from V and 1 base from J, the junction contained 7 bases not matched to a gene. The CDR3 extends over 16 amino acids. Germline V CDR1 and CDR2: LNHDA, SQIVND (reference sequence). The CDR3 DNA reads TGTGCCAGTAGCGTCCGCGGACTAGCGGGCACAGATACGCAGTATTTT. As protein: CASSVRGLAGTDTQYF.

V is TRBV5-5 and J is TRBJ2-3; 16 positions match TRBD2. The V gene's germline CDR1 is SGHKS and CDR2 YYEKEE (reference sequence). The CDR3 contains 19 residues. With V trimmed by 4 bases and J by 3 bases, 11 bases remained unmatched. CDR3 nucleotide sequence: TGTGCCAGCAGCCCCGATCCGGGACTAGCGGGGGGGCCGACAGATACGCAGTATTTT. Protein product: CASSPDPGLAGGPTDTQYF. Looking up the rest from reference TRBV5-5 and TRBJ2-3 gives the full variable domain: DAGVTQSPTHLIKTRGQQVTLRCSPISGHKSVSWYQQVLGQGPQFIFQYYEKEERGRGNFPDRFSARQFPNYSSELNVNALLLGDSALYLCASSPDPGLAGGPTDTQYFGPGTRLTVL.

The chain combines TRBV6-8 with TRBJ2-3; tentative D call: TRBD1 (6 bases). There are 14 residues in the CDR3. CDR1 MNHGY and CDR2 SAAAGT come from the germline V gene. Trimming left V 7 bases short and J 1 base short, with 12 bases between. CDR3 in amino acids: CASNRYRGTDTQYF. CDR3 bases: TGTGCCAGCAATCGGTACAGGGGCACAGATACGCAGTATTTT.

In its sample, this clone was seen once. J is TRBJ2-3 and V is TRBV5-1; 7 bases match TRBD2. With 4 bases clipped from V and 4 bases from J, the junction kept 9 bases outside the gene matches. CDR1 and CDR2 from the germline V gene are SGHRS and YFSETQ. CDR3 length: 15 amino acids. CDR3 DNA: TGCGCCAGCAGCCGGGGGGTCACCCGGCCAGATACGCAGTATTTT. Protein product: CASSRGVTRPDTQYF.

This CDR3 reads CASSEGGTGIYGYTF. CDR3 DNA: TGTGCCAGCAGTGAAGGGGGAACAGGGATCTATGGCTACACCTTC. The V call is TRBV6-1, the J call TRBJ1-2; D perhaps matches TRBD1 (6 bases). V lost 1 base and J 4 bases, leaving 13 bases between the germline ends. The CDR3 is 15 amino acids. Germline V gene sequence: CDR1 MNHNS, CDR2 SASEGT.

The genes are TRBV27 and TRBJ2-7, with a possible D match to TRBD2 (6 bases). The CDR3 runs to 13 residues. Germline V gives CDR1 MNHEY, CDR2 SMNVEV (reference sequence). V lost 5 bases, J lost 1 base, and 9 bases lay in between. Here the CDR3 reads CASSHGLSYEQYV. The CDR3 DNA sequence: TGTGCCAGCAGTCATGGACTATCCTACGAGCAGTACGTC.

This clone was recorded only once. The chain has TRBV19 and TRBJ1-1, with D possibly TRBD1 on 6 matching bases. The V end lost 7 bases, the J end lost 4 bases, and 10 bases lay between the germline ends. Germline CDR1 is LNHDA and CDR2 is SQIVND (reference sequence). The CDR3 is 12 amino acids. CDR3 region: CASTTGSTEAFF. The CDR3 DNA sequence: TGTGCCAGTACCACAGGGTCCACTGAAGCTTTCTTT.

V gene TRBV15 combines with J gene TRBJ1-5; D gene ambiguous. The length of the CDR3 is 16 residues. V gave up 0 bases and J gave up 1 base, with 10 bases separating them. The germline CDR1 and CDR2 sequences are LNHNV and YYDKDF (reference sequence). The CDR3 loop is CATSREPGLSNQPQHF. The CDR3 DNA reads as TGTGCCACCAGCAGAGAACCAGGTTTGAGCAATCAGCCCCAGCATTTT.

The V and J genes are TRBV10-3 and TRBJ2-3; D gene unclear. Germline V gene sequence: CDR1 ENHRY, CDR2 SYGVKD. The V and J ends lost 0 bases and 3 bases respectively, with 10 bases between them. The CDR3 length is 15 residues. The CDR3 is CAISESRLETDTQYF. CDR3 DNA: TGTGCCATCAGTGAGTCGAGACTGGAAACAGATACGCAGTATTTT.